Presented here are 14 T cell receptor beta chains from one specimen sequenced in a study of blood T cells in healthy people across ages. The use of a sample-barcoded 5' primer and a J-beta primer mix characterized a second PCR of 7 to 11 cycles. TCRdb passed the 5' RACE reads through MiXCR, listing each CDR3 protein once. The table records 750,000 to 850,000 distinct CDR3 sequences, approximately 25% of them present only once. These records were also assigned to another study, of T cells of mothers and their children.

The sequenced sample was blood. Receptors were obtained from a boy between 10 and 17 years old in good health.

The gene calls are TRBV27 and TRBJ1-4, with unresolved D. The length of the CDR3 is 13 residues. CDR1 and CDR2 from the germline V gene are MNHEY and SMNVEV (reference sequence). V was trimmed by 6 bases and J by 6 bases, leaving 11 bases between them. The CDR3 DNA reads as TGTGCCAGCAGCCCCCGAGGTGATGAAAAACTGTTTTTT. Its translation is CASSPRGDEKLFF.

V and J are TRBV6-2 or TRBV6-3 and TRBJ1-2; possible D gene TRBD1, 5 bases. In germline, CDR1 is MNHEY, CDR2 SVGEGT. V lost 8 bases and J lost 6, with 19 bases in between. This CDR3 is 14 amino acids long. CDR3 sequence (DNA): TGTGCCAGCCGCGCGACCGGACAAGGAGATGGCTACACCTTC. It codes for CASRATGQGDGYTF.

This clonotype was observed a few times. The genes are TRBV5-1 and TRBJ1-5; D is unresolved. Germline CDR1 reads SGHRS; CDR2 reads YFSETQ. The CDR3 covers 13 residues. Deletions cut 3 bases from V and 5 bases from J, with 9 bases between. The DNA of the CDR3 is TGCGCCAGCAGCTCCACAACGGATCAGCCCCAGCATTTT. Protein: CASSSTTDQPQHF.

The J gene is TRBJ2-3, the V gene TRBV20-1, with 9 bases lining up with TRBD2. This CDR3 spans 15 amino acids. Trimming cost V 5 bases and J 1 base; bases outside gene matches: 7. Germline V lookup: CDR1 DFQATT, CDR2 SNEGSKA (reference sequence). The CDR3 loop is CSAGTTSGGTDTQYF. In DNA, the CDR3 is TGCAGTGCTGGGACGACTAGCGGAGGCACAGATACGCAGTATTTT.

The gene calls are TRBV4-2 and TRBJ1-4, with 9 nucleotides matching TRBD1. The CDR3 has 16 amino acids. Germline-derived CDR1 and CDR2 are LGHNA and YNFKEQ. V was clipped by 3 bases and J by 4 bases; unmatched bases: 6. CDR3 loop: CASSHPGQGSNEKLFF. The CDR3, as DNA: TGTGCCAGCAGCCACCCCGGACAGGGGAGTAATGAAAAACTGTTTTTT.

The chain recombines TRBV12-3 or TRBV12-4 with TRBJ2-5; 8 bases match TRBD1. The end of the DNA aligns better with TRBJ2-7, so the J call may be wrong. CDR3 length: 15 residues. CDR3 loop: CASSLEARGRVEQYF. The CDR3 DNA is TGTGCCAGCAGTTTAGAGGCCAGGGGGCGAGTCGAGCAGTACTTC.

This clonotype was detected only a few times. The chain combines TRBV7-2 with TRBJ2-3; 8 nucleotides match TRBD2. Trimming removed 4 bases from V and 4 bases from J; junction bases left unmatched: 7. The CDR3 runs 15 residues. Germline V CDR1 and CDR2: SGHTA, FQGNSA. The CDR3 DNA reads TGTGCCAGCAGCTCCGGACTAGCTGGCGCAGATACGCAGTATTTT. Translated, it gives CASSSGLAGADTQYF. Full variable domain (outside the CDR3, taken from reference TRBV7-2 and TRBJ2-3): GAGVSQSPSNKVTEKGKDVELRCDPISGHTALYWYRQSLGQGLEFLIYFQGNSAPDKSGLPSDRFSAERTGGSVSTLTIQRTQQEDSAVYLCASSSGLAGADTQYFGPGTRLTVL.

The chain is built from TRBV6-5 and TRBJ2-5; D ambiguous. CDR1 is MNHEY, CDR2 SVGAGI, per germline. V lost 6 bases, J lost 5 bases, and 10 bases lay in between. CDR3 length equals 12 residues. CDR3 amino acids: CASSERLETQYF. For the CDR3, the DNA is TGTGCCAGCAGCGAACGGTTGGAGACCCAGTACTTC.

Turning to this clonotype: Mismatch with germline at one junction end may stem from a read error. The chain combines TRBV7-2 with TRBJ2-1, with D perhaps TRBD2 (5 bases). The CDR3 loop spans 15 amino acids. Germline-derived CDR1 and CDR2 are SGHTA and FQGNSA. For the CDR3, the DNA is TGTGCCAACAGCCTAACTAGTAGCTCCTACAATGAGCAGTTCTTC. Translating it yields CANSLTSSSYNEQFF.

This clonotype appeared a single time. This chain links TRBV5-1 with TRBJ1-1; D gene uncertain. Trimming left V 2 bases short and J 7 bases short, with 15 bases between. CDR3 size: 14 residues. Germline V gene lookup returns CDR1 SGHRS and CDR2 YFSETQ. CDR3 coding DNA: TGCGCCAGCAGCTTCTCCCCCAGTACTGGTGAAGCTTTCTTT. Translating it yields CASSFSPSTGEAFF. Full variable domain (rest looked up from reference TRBV5-1 and TRBJ1-1): KAGVTQTPRYLIKTRGQQVTLSCSPISGHRSVSWYQQTPGQGLQFLFEYFSETQRNKGNFPGRFSGRQFSNSRSEMNVSTLELGDSALYLCASSFSPSTGEAFFGQGTRLTVV.

The chain couples TRBV7-9 to TRBJ1-6; TRBD1 is a possible D gene (5 bases). Germline CDR1 SEHNR, CDR2 FQNEAQ (reference sequence). The CDR3 extends over 18 amino acids. Deletions cut 2 bases from V and 9 bases from J, with 23 bases between. CDR3 region: CASSLIGPAGVGGSPLHF. CDR3 nucleotides: TGTGCCAGCAGCTTAATCGGACCAGCGGGGGTAGGTGGTTCACCCCTCCACTTT.

The J gene is TRBJ2-7, the V gene TRBV29-1; D remains unclear. This CDR3 comprises 12 residues. The V gene lost 0 bases and the J gene lost 3 bases, with 6 bases spanning the gap. The germline gives CDR1 SQVTM, CDR2 ANQGSEA. CDR3 in amino acids: CSVEEDNYEQYF. The CDR3 region has the DNA TGCAGCGTTGAAGAGGATAACTACGAGCAGTACTTC.

This chain joins TRBV10-3 and TRBJ2-5, with 7 bases that match TRBD1. Germline values: CDR1 ENHRY, CDR2 SYGVKD. The CDR3 runs to 16 residues. J gave up 5 bases and V 2 bases, and 11 bases lay outside the gene matches. CDR3 bases: TGTGCCATCAGTGAGCTCGGGACAGTTACCCAGGAGACCCAGTACTTC. It is translated as CAISELGTVTQETQYF.

The rearrangement uses TRBV5-5 and TRBJ2-7; either TRBD1 or TRBD2 may fit D (5 bases each). Trimming took off 2 bases at V and 3 bases at J, with 15 bases between the two ends. CDR1 and CDR2 from the germline V gene are SGHKS and YYEKEE (reference sequence). CDR3 length: 15 amino acids. CDR3 sequence: CASSLGADKDYEQYF. The CDR3 region has the DNA TGTGCCAGCAGCTTAGGAGCGGACAAAGACTACGAGCAGTACTTC.